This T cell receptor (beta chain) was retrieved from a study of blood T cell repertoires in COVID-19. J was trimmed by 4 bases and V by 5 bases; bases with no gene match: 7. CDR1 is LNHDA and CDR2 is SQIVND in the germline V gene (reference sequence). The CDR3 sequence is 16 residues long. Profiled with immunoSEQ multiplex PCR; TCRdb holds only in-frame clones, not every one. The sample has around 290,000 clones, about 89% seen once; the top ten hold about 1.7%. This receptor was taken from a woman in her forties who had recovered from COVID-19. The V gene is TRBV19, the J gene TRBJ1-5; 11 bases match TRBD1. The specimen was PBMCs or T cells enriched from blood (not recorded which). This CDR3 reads CASSPPGTGGNQPQHF. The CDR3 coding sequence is TGTGCCAGTAGTCCCCCCGGGACAGGGGGGAATCAGCCCCAGCATTTT.